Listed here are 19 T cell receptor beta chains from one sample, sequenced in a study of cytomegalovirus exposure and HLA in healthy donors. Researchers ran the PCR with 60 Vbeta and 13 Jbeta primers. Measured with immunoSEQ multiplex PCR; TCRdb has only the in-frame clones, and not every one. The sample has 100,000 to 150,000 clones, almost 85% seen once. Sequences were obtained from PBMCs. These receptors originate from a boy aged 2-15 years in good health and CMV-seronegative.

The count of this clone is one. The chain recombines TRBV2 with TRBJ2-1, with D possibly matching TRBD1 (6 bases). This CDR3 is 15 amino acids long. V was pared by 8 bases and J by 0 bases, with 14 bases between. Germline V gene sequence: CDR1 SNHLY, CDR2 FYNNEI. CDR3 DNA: TGTGCCAGCGAGGGGGATCTGGCCTCCTACAATGAGCAGTTCTTC. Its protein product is CASEGDLASYNEQFF.

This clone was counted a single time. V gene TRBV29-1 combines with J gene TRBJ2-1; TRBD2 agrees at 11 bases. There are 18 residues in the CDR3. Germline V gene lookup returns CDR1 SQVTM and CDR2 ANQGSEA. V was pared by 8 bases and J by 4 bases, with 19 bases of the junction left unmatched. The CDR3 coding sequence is TGCAGCAGCCAGCCCGGGACTAGCGGACGAGTCGGATACAATGAGCAGTTCTTC. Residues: CSSQPGTSGRVGYNEQFF.

The CDR3 DNA sequence: TGCGCCAGCAGCCAAACGGGTGTGGCGGGAGGACTGCAAGAGACCCAGTACTTC. It encodes CASSQTGVAGGLQETQYF. The chain links TRBV4-1 to TRBJ2-5; 8 nucleotides agree with TRBD2. CDR3 length: 18 amino acids. CDR1 and CDR2 (germline): MGHRA, YSYEKL. V was clipped by 2 bases and J by 2 bases; unmatched bases: 13.

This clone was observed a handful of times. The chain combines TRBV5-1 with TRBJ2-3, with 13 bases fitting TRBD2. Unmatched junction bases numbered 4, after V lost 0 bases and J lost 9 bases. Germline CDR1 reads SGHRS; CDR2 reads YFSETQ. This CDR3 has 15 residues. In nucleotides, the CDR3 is TGCGCCAGCAGCTTGGGACTAGCGGGGGGTGCCACGCAGTATTTT. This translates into CASSLGLAGGATQYF.

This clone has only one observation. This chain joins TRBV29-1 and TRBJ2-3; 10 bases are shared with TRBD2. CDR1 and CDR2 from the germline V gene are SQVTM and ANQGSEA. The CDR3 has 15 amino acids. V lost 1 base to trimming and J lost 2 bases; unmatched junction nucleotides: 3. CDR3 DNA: TGCAGCGTTGAAGGTACTAGCGGGAACACAGATACGCAGTATTTT. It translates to CSVEGTSGNTDTQYF.

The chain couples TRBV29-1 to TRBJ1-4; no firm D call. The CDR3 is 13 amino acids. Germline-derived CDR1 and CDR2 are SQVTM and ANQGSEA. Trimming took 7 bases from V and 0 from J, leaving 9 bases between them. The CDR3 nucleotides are TGCAGCGCCCTTAATCCAACTAATGAAAAACTGTTTTTT. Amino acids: CSALNPTNEKLFF.

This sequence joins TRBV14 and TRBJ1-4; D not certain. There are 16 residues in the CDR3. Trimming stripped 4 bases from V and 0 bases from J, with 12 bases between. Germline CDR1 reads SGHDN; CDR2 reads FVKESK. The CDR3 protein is CASSRSMGATNEKLFF. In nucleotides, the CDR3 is TGTGCCAGCAGCCGAAGTATGGGCGCAACTAATGAAAAACTGTTTTTT.

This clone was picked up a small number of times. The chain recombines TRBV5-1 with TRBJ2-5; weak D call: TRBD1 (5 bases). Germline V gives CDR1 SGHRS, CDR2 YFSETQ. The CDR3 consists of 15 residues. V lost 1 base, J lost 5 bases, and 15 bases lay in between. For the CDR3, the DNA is TGCGCCAGCAGCTTGATGGACACCTCCGGGGAGACCCAGTACTTC. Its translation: CASSLMDTSGETQYF. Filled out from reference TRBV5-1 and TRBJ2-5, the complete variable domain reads KAGVTQTPRYLIKTRGQQVTLSCSPISGHRSVSWYQQTPGQGLQFLFEYFSETQRNKGNFPGRFSGRQFSNSRSEMNVSTLELGDSALYLCASSLMDTSGETQYFGPGTRLLVL.

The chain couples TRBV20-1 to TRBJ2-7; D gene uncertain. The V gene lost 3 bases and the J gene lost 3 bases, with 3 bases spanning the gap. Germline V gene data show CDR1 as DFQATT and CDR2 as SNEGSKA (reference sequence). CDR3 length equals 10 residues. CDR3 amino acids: CSARGYEQYV. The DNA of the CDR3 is TGCAGTGCTAGGGGCTACGAGCAGTACGTC.

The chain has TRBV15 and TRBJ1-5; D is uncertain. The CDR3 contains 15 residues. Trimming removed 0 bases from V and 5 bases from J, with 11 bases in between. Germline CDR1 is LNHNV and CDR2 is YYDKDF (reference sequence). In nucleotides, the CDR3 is TGTGCCACCAGCAGAGATGGTACAGTTTATCAGCCCCAGCATTTT. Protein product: CATSRDGTVYQPQHF.

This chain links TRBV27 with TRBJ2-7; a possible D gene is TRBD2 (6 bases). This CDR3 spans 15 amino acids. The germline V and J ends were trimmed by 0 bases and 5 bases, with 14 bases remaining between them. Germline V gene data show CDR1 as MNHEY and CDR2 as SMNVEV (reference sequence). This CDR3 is CASSLSPGLGDEQYV. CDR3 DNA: TGTGCCAGCAGTTTATCGCCGGGACTCGGGGACGAGCAGTACGTC.

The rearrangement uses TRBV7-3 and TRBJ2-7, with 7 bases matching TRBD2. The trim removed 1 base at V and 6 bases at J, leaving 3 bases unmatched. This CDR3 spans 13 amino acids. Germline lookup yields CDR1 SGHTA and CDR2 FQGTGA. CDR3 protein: CASSLKGEGEQYV. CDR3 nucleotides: TGTGCCAGCAGCTTAAAAGGGGAGGGCGAGCAGTACGTC.

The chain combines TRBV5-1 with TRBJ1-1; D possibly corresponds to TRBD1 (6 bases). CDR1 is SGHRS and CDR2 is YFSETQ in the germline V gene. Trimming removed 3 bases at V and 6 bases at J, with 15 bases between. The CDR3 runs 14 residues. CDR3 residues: CASSSLGQSSEAFF. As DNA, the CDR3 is TGCGCCAGCAGCTCCCTCGGACAGTCCTCTGAAGCTTTCTTT.

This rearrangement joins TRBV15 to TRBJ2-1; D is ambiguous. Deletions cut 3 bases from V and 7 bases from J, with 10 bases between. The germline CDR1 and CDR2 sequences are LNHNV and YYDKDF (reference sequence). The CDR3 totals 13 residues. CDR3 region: CATSRARKNEQFF. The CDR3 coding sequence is TGTGCCACCAGCAGGGCCCGCAAGAATGAGCAGTTCTTC.

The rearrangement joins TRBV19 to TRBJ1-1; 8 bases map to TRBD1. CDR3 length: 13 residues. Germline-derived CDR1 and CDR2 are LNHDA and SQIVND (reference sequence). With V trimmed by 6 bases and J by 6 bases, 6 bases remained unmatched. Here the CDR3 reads CASRAGGDAEAFF. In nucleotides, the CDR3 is TGTGCCAGTAGAGCAGGGGGCGACGCTGAAGCTTTCTTT.

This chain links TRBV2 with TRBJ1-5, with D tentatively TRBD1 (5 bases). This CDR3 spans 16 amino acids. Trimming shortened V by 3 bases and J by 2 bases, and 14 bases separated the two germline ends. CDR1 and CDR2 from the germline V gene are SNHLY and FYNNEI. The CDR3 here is CASSEREGRGNQPQHF. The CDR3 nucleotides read TGTGCCAGCAGTGAGAGGGAGGGGAGAGGCAATCAGCCCCAGCATTTT. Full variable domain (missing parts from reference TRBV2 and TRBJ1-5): EPEVTQTPSHQVTQMGQEVILRCVPISNHLYFYWYRQILGQKVEFLVSFYNNEISEKSEIFDDQFSVERPDGSNFTLKIRSTKLEDSAMYFCASSEREGRGNQPQHFGDGTRLSIL.

CDR3 sequence reads: CAISEQGARQFF. CDR3 sequence (DNA): TGTGCCATCAGTGAACAGGGGGCCAGGCAGTTCTTC. The chain is built from TRBV10-3 and TRBJ2-1; TRBD1 agrees at 9 bases. The CDR3 sequence is 12 residues long. Trimming took 3 bases from V and 12 from J; bases not matched to a gene: 3. Germline CDR1 and CDR2: ENHRY and SYGVKD.

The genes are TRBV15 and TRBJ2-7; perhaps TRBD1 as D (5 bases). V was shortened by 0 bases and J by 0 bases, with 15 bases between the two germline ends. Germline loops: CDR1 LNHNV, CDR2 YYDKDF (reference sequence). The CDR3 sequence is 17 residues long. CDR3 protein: CATSREFPQDPSYEQYF. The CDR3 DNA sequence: TGTGCCACCAGCAGAGAATTCCCACAGGACCCCTCCTACGAGCAGTACTTC.

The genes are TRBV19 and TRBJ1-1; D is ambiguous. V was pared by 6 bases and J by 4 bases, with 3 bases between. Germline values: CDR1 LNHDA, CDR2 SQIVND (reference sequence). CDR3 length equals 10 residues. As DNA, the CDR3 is TGTGCCAGTAGCTCCACTGAAGCTTTCTTT. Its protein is CASSSTEAFF.